These 6 T cell receptor beta chains were all obtained from the same sample, sequenced in a study of T cell responses to AZD1222 COVID-19 vaccine. TCRdb's table, derived via immunoSEQ multiplex PCR, lists solely in-frame clones and lacks some. Of some 96,000 clones listed, about 90% are singletons. Sample: peripheral blood, taken on day 0 of MenACWY control vaccination. The source is an adult in good health.

This clone was seen only a few times. This chain links TRBV6-2 or TRBV6-3 with TRBJ2-7, with D perhaps matching TRBD1 or TRBD2 (5 bases each). CDR1 and CDR2 from the germline V gene are MNHEY and SVGEGT. V was shortened by 0 bases and J by 5 bases, with 17 bases between the two germline ends. The CDR3 is made up of 16 amino acids. CDR3 in amino acids: CASSYSGPTARDEQYF. Here the CDR3 DNA reads TGTGCCAGCAGTTACTCAGGTCCGACAGCGAGGGACGAGCAGTACTTC.

This chain connects TRBV4-2 to TRBJ1-4; TRBD1 aligns across 7 bases. Per the germline V gene, CDR1 is LGHNA and CDR2 is YNFKEQ. Trimming removed 1 base from V and 2 bases from J; junction bases left unmatched: 1. The CDR3 is 15 amino acids. CDR3 nucleotides: TGTGCCAGCAGCCAAGCGACAGGGACTAATGAAAAACTGTTTTTT. Protein sequence: CASSQATGTNEKLFF.

This chain connects TRBV27 to TRBJ1-1; 11 bases agree with TRBD1. The V gene end was trimmed by 6 bases and the J gene end by 6 bases; junction bases not matched to a gene: 6. The CDR3 consists of 14 residues. Germline values: CDR1 MNHEY, CDR2 SMNVEV (reference sequence). Here the CDR3 DNA reads TGTGCCAGCAGCCGGGACAGGGGGGGTGCTGAAGCTTTCTTT. Its translation: CASSRDRGGAEAFF.

V and J are TRBV6-5 and TRBJ1-6; D is uncertain. The V end lost 7 bases, the J end lost 11 bases, and 15 bases lay between the germline ends. This CDR3 contains 13 residues. Germline assignment: CDR1 MNHEY and CDR2 SVGAGI. This chain's CDR3 is CASTPKVRAPLHF. CDR3 DNA sequence: TGTGCCAGCACCCCAAAGGTTAGGGCACCCCTCCACTTT.

This chain connects TRBV7-8 to TRBJ1-5, with TRBD1 identical over 7 bases. The CDR3 sequence is 16 residues long. In germline, CDR1 is SGHVS, CDR2 FQNEAQ. V was clipped by 5 bases and J by 3 bases; unmatched bases: 10. CDR3 nucleotide sequence: TGTGCCAGCAGCAGCACCGGGACAGCATTCAATCAGCCCCAGCATTTT. Encoded protein: CASSSTGTAFNQPQHF.

This clone was seen only a few times. The chain employs TRBV7-2 and TRBJ1-2, with D uncertain. V was trimmed by 1 base and J by 2 bases, leaving 8 bases between them. Germline V gene sequence: CDR1 SGHTA, CDR2 FQGNSA. The CDR3 is made up of 14 amino acids. The DNA of the CDR3 is TGTGCCAGCAGCTTAGGTGGCGTAAACTATGGCTACACCTTC. It is translated as CASSLGGVNYGYTF.